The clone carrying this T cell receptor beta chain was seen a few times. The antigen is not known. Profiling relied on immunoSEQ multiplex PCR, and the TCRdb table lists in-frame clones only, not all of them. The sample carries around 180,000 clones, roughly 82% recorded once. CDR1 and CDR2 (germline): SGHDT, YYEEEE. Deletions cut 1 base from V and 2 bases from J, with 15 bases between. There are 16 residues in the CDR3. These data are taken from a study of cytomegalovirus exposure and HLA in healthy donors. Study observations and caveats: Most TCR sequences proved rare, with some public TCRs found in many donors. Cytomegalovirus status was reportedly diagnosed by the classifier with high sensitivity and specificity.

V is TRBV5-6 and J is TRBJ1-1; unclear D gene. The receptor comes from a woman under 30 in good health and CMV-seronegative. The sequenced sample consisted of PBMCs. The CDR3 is CASSLSLSRVNTEAFF. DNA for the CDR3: TGTGCCAGCAGCTTGTCGCTCTCCCGAGTAAACACTGAAGCTTTCTTT.